This TCR beta chain was found in a study of monozygotic twins with inflammatory bowel disease. TCRdb reprocessed the 5' RACE reads, with one entry per CDR3 protein and no DNA. This sample contains 350,000 to 500,000 distinct CDR3 sequences. Study results and limitations: TCRbeta diversity (inverse Simpson) was lower in IBD patients than in healthy co-twins.

CDR1 is SGHRS, CDR2 YFSETQ, per germline. This CDR3 contains 14 residues. In the case of this clonotype: Its cognate antigen is unknown.

The specimen was blood. The rearrangement links TRBV5-1 to TRBJ2-2. The sequence derives from a human donor with ulcerative colitis or Crohn's disease, or a healthy co-twin of an affected twin (not recorded which). CDR3 residues: CASSLDRPTGELFF.